The entry that follows covers one TCR beta chain sequence. Its cognate antigen is unknown. The sample originates from a study of cytomegalovirus exposure and HLA in healthy donors. Study conclusions and caveats: One cluster of highly shared sequence variants probably arose as a sequencing artifact.

Both 60 Vbeta primers and 13 Jbeta primers went into the PCR. The data were produced by immunoSEQ multiplex PCR, yet TCRdb's version contains in-frame clones alone and is incomplete. The sample holds 220,000 or so clones. V dropped 8 bases and J dropped 6; count of bases not matched to a gene: 6. Germline values: CDR1 LNHDA, CDR2 SQIVND (reference sequence). The CDR3 loop spans 12 amino acids. V usage is TRBV19 and J usage is TRBJ1-1, with 7 positions matching TRBD1. This sequence originates from a girl between 2 and 10 years old in good health and CMV-seropositive. The sequenced sample was PBMCs. CDR3 sequence reads: CASAKGGSEAFF. The CDR3 DNA follows: TGTGCCAGTGCTAAAGGGGGCTCTGAAGCTTTCTTT. The full variable domain, its missing parts supplied by reference TRBV19 and TRBJ1-1, is DGGITQSPKYLFRKEGQNVTLSCEQNLNHDAMYWYRQDPGQGLRLIYYSQIVNDFQKGDIAEGYSVSREKKESFPLTVTSAQKNPTAFYLCASAKGGSEAFFGQGTRLTVV.